This T cell receptor (beta chain) was found in a study of cytomegalovirus exposure and HLA in healthy donors. Vbeta (60) and Jbeta (13) primers were used in the PCR. Generated by immunoSEQ multiplex PCR, the TCRdb table keeps only in-frame clones and is missing some. The sample carries approximately 150,000 clones, roughly 85% recorded once. V lost 0 bases to trimming and J lost 8 bases, with 10 bases between them. The length of the CDR3 is 13 residues. CDR1 LGHNT and CDR2 FRNRAP come from the germline V gene. The J gene is TRBJ1-2, the V gene TRBV12-5; D remains ambiguous. Sequencing input: PBMCs. The TCR comes from a woman in her twenties or thirties in good health and CMV-seronegative. CDR3 in DNA: TGTGCTAGTGGTTTGGTACCGGGTGAAGGCTACACCTTC. The encoded protein is CASGLVPGEGYTF.